Following are 12 T cell receptor beta chains from one sample sequenced in a study of T cells in Graves' hyperthyroidism and ophthalmopathy. RNA transcripts yielded amplified TCR beta CDR3 regions. HTBI primers drove first-round RT-PCR of the TCR CDR3. TCRdb re-analysed the multiplex PCR reads in MiXCR, keeping a single row per CDR3 protein. The data hold approximately 590,000 distinct CDR3 sequences, with approximately 44% observed a single time. The sequenced sample was peripheral blood or thyroid tissue (not recorded which). The receptor set was obtained from a woman aged 18 to 35 with Graves' hyperthyroidism.

This clonotype was observed a few times. The junction and the germline gene differ at one end; a read error may be behind it. The CDR3 DNA follows: TGTGCTAGCAGCTTAGGGGGGGACCGTAACTACGAGCAGTACTTC. Encoded protein: CASSLGGDRNYEQYF. The chain uses TRBV7-7 and TRBJ2-7; D may be TRBD2 (7 bases). Germline assignment: CDR1 SSHAT and CDR2 FNYEAQ (reference sequence). CDR3 length: 15 residues.

This clonotype was recorded at least ten times. V usage is TRBV7-2 and J usage is TRBJ2-5; 8 nucleotides agree with TRBD1. Germline lookup yields CDR1 SGHTA and CDR2 FQGNSA. V shed 5 bases and J 3 bases; nucleotides not matched to a gene: 11. The CDR3 runs to 16 residues. The CDR3 here is CASSLRAGTGEETQYF. The CDR3 nucleotides are TGTGCCAGCAGCCTCCGGGCTGGGACAGGAGAAGAGACCCAGTACTTC.

The chain has TRBV7-9 and TRBJ2-3; D unclear. Germline lookup yields CDR1 SEHNR and CDR2 FQNEAQ (reference sequence). Trimming cost V 3 bases and J 2 bases, with 15 bases left between them. The CDR3 is 16 residues long. The CDR3 DNA follows: TGTGCCAGCAGCTTGGCCGTGGAAGGGTACACAGATACGCAGTATTTT. Its translation is CASSLAVEGYTDTQYF. The full variable domain, its missing parts supplied by reference TRBV7-9 and TRBJ2-3, is DTGVSQNPRHKITKRGQNVTFRCDPISEHNRLYWYRQTLGQGPEFLTYFQNEAQLEKSRLLSDRFSAERPKGSFSTLEIQRTEQGDSAMYLCASSLAVEGYTDTQYFGPGTRLTVL.

V and J are TRBV20-1 and TRBJ2-5; D possibly corresponds to TRBD1 (5 bases). Germline V gives CDR1 DFQATT, CDR2 SNEGSKA (reference sequence). Trimming left V 3 bases short and J 7 bases short, with 12 bases between. There are 12 residues in the CDR3. The CDR3 DNA follows: TGCAGTGCTAGGGATCCTAGGGGGACCCAGTACTTC. It yields the protein CSARDPRGTQYF.

The chain has TRBV7-7 and TRBJ1-1; D gene unclear. The CDR3 is made up of 13 amino acids. Germline V gives CDR1 SSHAT, CDR2 FNYEAQ (reference sequence). The DNA for the CDR3 is TGTGCTACCAGACGGTGGGGGAACACTGAAGCTTTCTTT. Translation gives CATRRWGNTEAFF. The full variable domain, with the rest looked up from reference TRBV7-7 and TRBJ1-1, is GAGVSQSPRYKVTKRGQDVTLRCDPISSHATLYWYQQALGQGPEFLTYFNYEAQPDKSGLPSDRFSAERPEGSISTLTIQRTEQRDSAMYRCATRRWGNTEAFFGQGTRLTVV.

The table lists this clonotype with a few counts. This chain links TRBV19 with TRBJ1-1; D unclear. V was trimmed by 1 base and J by 5 bases, leaving 8 bases between them. Germline assignment: CDR1 LNHDA and CDR2 SQIVND (reference sequence). This CDR3 spans 13 amino acids. CDR3 sequence: CASSIAGRTEAFF. In DNA form, the CDR3 reads TGTGCCAGTAGTATAGCGGGGAGGACTGAAGCTTTCTTT. Using reference TRBV19 and TRBJ1-1 for the parts outside the CDR3, the full variable domain is DGGITQSPKYLFRKEGQNVTLSCEQNLNHDAMYWYRQDPGQGLRLIYYSQIVNDFQKGDIAEGYSVSREKKESFPLTVTSAQKNPTAFYLCASSIAGRTEAFFGQGTRLTVV.

This chain joins TRBV6-5 and TRBJ1-1, with TRBD1 matching over 9 bases. The length of the CDR3 is 14 residues. Per germline, CDR1 MNHEY and CDR2 SVGAGI. V shed 1 base and J 7 bases; nucleotides not matched to a gene: 4. The CDR3 nucleotides are TGTGCCAGCAGTTACTGGACAGGGGCCAATGAAGCTTTCTTT. Protein product: CASSYWTGANEAFF.

This clonotype occurred a few times. This chain uses TRBV11-2 with TRBJ2-5, with a tentative D call TRBD2 (5 bases). CDR1 is SGHAT, CDR2 FQNNGV, per germline. There are 16 residues in the CDR3. Trimming left V 5 bases short and J 4 bases short, with 20 bases between. The CDR3 DNA reads as TGTGCCAGCAGCCCAGGCCGGGTGCTGGCGGGAGAGACCCAGTACTTC. Its protein is CASSPGRVLAGETQYF.

This clonotype was observed many times. The chain recombines TRBV7-8 with TRBJ1-3; 9 positions agree with TRBD1. The CDR3 runs 15 residues. V shed 5 bases, J shed 2 bases, and the junction held 4 bases outside the gene matches. CDR1 is SGHVS, CDR2 FQNEAQ, per germline. CDR3 amino acids: CASSPRTGAGNTIYF. As DNA, the CDR3 is TGTGCCAGCAGCCCACGGACAGGGGCTGGAAACACCATATATTTT.

This chain joins TRBV19 and TRBJ2-6, with D hard to call. Trimming cost V 7 bases and J 0 bases, with 13 bases left between them. Germline V gene sequence: CDR1 LNHDA, CDR2 SQIVND (reference sequence). The CDR3 sequence is 16 residues long. The CDR3 DNA is TGTGCCAGTACCCTCTCCGCCCTCTCTGGGGCCAACGTCCTGACTTTC. Its protein product is CASTLSALSGANVLTF. The full variable domain, completed using reference TRBV19 and TRBJ2-6, is DGGITQSPKYLFRKEGQNVTLSCEQNLNHDAMYWYRQDPGQGLRLIYYSQIVNDFQKGDIAEGYSVSREKKESFPLTVTSAQKNPTAFYLCASTLSALSGANVLTFGAGSRLTVL.

Of note for this clonotype: One end of the junction is discordant with germline, which a read error may explain. CDR3 coding DNA: TGTGCCAGCAGTTCCTCCCGGGACTCTGGGGCCAACGTCCTGACTTTC. Amino acid sequence: CASSSSRDSGANVLTF. This chain joins TRBV10-3 and TRBJ2-6, with D perhaps matching TRBD2 (5 bases). Germline V gives CDR1 ENHRY, CDR2 SYGVKD. The length of the CDR3 is 16 residues.

This chain links TRBV15 with TRBJ1-5; no clear D. The V and J ends lost 7 bases and 11 bases respectively, with 18 bases between them. CDR3 size: 13 residues. CDR1 LNHNV and CDR2 YYDKDF come from the germline V gene (reference sequence). CDR3 in amino acids: CATKRASQETQHF. As DNA, the CDR3 is TGTGCCACCAAACGGGCCTCCCAGGAGACCCAGCATTTT.